This T cell receptor beta chain was sequenced for a study of human T cells and chemical hapten exposure. Time point indicated: healthy volunteer bleed at 2 weeks. Unfractionated whole blood yielded total RNA. Germline V lookup: CDR1 LNHDA, CDR2 SQIVND (reference sequence). The CDR3 extends over 17 amino acids. V shed 5 bases, J shed 0 bases, and the junction held 9 bases outside the gene matches. One entry per CDR3 protein results from TCRdb running MiXCR on the RACE reads. The data hold 100,000 to 150,000 distinct CDR3 sequences, with approximately 9% observed a single time. The clonotype comes from a male donor in good health. Some clones in this sample may be carry-over from other donors' samples. The chain is built from TRBV19 and TRBJ1-1, with TRBD1 matching over 10 bases. The specimen was whole blood. This chain's CDR3 is CASSPQTGGAVNTEAFF. CDR3 DNA: TGTGCCAGTAGTCCGCAGACAGGGGGCGCAGTGAACACTGAAGCTTTCTTT.